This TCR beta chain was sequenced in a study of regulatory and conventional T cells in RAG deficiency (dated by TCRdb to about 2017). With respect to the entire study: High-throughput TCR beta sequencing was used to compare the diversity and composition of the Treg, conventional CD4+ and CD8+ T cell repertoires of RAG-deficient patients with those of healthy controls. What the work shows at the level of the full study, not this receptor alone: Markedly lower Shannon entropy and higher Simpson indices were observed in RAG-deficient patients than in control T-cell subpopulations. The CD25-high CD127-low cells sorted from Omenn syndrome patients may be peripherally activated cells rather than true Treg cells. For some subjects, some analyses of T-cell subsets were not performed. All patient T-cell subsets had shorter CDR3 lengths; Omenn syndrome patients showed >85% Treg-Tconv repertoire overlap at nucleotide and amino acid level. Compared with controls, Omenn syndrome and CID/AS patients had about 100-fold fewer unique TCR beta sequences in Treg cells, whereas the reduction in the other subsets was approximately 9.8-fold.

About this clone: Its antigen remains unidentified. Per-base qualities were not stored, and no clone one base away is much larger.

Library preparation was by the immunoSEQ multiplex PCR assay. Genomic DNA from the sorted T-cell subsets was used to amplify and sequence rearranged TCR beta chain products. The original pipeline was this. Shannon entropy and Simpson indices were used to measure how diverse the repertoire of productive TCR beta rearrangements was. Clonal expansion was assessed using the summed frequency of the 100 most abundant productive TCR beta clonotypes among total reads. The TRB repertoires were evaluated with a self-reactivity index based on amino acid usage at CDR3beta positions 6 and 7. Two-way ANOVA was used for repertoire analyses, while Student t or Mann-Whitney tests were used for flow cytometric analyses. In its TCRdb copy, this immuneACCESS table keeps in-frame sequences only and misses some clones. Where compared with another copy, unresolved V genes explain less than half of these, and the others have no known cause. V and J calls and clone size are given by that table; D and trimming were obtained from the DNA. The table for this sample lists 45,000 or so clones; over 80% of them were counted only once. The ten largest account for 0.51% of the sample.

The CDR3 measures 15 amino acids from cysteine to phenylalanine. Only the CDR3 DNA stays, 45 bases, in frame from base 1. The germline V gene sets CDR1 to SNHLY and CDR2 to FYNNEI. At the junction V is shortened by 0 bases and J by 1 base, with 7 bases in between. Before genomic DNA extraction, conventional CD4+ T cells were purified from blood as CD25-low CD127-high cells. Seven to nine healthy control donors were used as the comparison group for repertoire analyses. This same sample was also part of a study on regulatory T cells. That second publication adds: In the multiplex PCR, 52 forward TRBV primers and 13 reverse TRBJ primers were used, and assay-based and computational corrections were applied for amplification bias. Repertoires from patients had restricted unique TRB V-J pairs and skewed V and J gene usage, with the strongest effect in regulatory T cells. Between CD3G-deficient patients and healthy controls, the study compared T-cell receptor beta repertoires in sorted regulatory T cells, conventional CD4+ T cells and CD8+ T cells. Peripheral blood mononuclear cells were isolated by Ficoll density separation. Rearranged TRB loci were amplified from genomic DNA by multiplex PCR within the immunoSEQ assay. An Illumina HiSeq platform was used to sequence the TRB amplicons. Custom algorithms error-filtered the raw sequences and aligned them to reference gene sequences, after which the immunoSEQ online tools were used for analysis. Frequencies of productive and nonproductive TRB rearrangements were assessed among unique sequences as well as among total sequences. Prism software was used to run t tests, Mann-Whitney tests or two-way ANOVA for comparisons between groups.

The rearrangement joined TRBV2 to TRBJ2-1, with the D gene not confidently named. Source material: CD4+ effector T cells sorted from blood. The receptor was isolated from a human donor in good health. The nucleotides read TGTGCCAGCAGTGAAGCTGTGGGATCCTACAATGAGCAGTTCTTC. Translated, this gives CASSEAVGSYNEQFF.